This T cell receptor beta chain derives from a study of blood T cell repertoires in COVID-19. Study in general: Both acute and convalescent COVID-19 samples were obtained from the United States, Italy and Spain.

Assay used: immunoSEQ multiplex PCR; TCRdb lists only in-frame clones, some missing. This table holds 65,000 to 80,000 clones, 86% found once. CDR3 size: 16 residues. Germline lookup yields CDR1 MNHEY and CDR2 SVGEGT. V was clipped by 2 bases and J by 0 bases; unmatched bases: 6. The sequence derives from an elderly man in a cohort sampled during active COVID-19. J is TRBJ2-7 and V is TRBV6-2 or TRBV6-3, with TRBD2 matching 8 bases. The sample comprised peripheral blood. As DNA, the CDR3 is TGTGCCAGCAGTTACGGCCAGCGGGGGAGCTCCTACGAGCAGTACGTC. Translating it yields CASSYGQRGSSYEQYV.